The 21 T cell receptor beta chains in this list originate from one sample, sequenced in a study of shared clonotypes between healthy human individuals. Assay: immunoSEQ multiplex PCR; the TCRdb copy retains only in-frame clones and omits some. The sample includes around 510,000 clones, roughly 95% of them seen just once. The sample taken for sequencing was naive CD4+ T cells sorted from blood. The subset is: CD45RA+ positively selected. The receptors here all came from a woman aged 25 to 39 in good health.

The gene calls are TRBV28 and TRBJ1-2; a possible D gene is TRBD1 (6 bases). Germline V gene lookup returns CDR1 MDHEN and CDR2 SYDVKM. V lost 5 bases to trimming and J lost 13 bases, with 14 bases between them. The CDR3 runs 11 residues. CDR3 protein: CASSGPDSFTF. The CDR3, as DNA: TGTGCCAGCAGTGGTCCGGACAGTTTCACCTTC.

This chain connects TRBV27 to TRBJ1-2; 9 nucleotides agree with TRBD1. The CDR3 loop spans 17 amino acids. From germline, CDR1 is MNHEY and CDR2 SMNVEV (reference sequence). The trim removed 6 bases at V and 0 bases at J, leaving 11 bases unmatched. This CDR3 reads CASRSPIRDRANYGYTF. In DNA, the CDR3 is TGTGCCAGCAGATCACCGATCCGGGACAGGGCTAACTATGGCTACACCTTC.

This chain uses TRBV28 with TRBJ2-5; 7 nucleotides match TRBD1. Near its end, the DNA agrees better with TRBJ2-7, so the J call may be wrong. The germline CDR1 and CDR2 sequences are MDHEN and SYDVKM. CDR3 size: 13 residues. DNA for the CDR3: TGTGCCAGCATTGTACAGGGGAAGAGCGAGCAGTACTTC. This gives the protein CASIVQGKSEQYF.

The genes are TRBV29-1 and TRBJ1-5; the match to TRBD1 covers 7 bases. With V trimmed by 6 bases and J by 4 bases, 12 bases remained unmatched. This CDR3 contains 15 residues. The V gene's germline CDR1 is SQVTM and CDR2 ANQGSEA. The CDR3: CSVASGTDVNQPQHF. As DNA, the CDR3 is TGCAGCGTGGCTTCCGGGACAGATGTTAATCAGCCCCAGCATTTT.

The chain has TRBV13 and TRBJ2-7, with D perhaps matching TRBD1 (6 bases). The germline CDR1 and CDR2 sequences are PRHDT and FYEKMQ (reference sequence). The V end was cut by 5 bases, the J end by 0 bases, with 14 bases between. CDR3 length equals 15 residues. The chain's CDR3 is CASSPRVGASYEQYF. The CDR3 bases are TGTGCCAGCAGCCCCAGGGTGGGGGCCTCCTACGAGCAGTACTTC.

The chain couples TRBV18 to TRBJ1-5, with D possibly being TRBD1 (6 bases). The CDR3 spans 18 residues. The ends were cut back, 6 bases at V and 0 bases at J, with 21 bases in the middle. Germline V gene sequence: CDR1 KGHSH, CDR2 LQKENI. CDR3 loop: CASSLLDSAVASNQPQHF. The CDR3 nucleotides are TGTGCCAGCTCCCTTCTGGACAGTGCAGTAGCTAGCAATCAGCCCCAGCATTTT.

DNA of the CDR3: TGCGCCAGCAGGGGCGGGGCGCGGGAGGAAGGATACGAGCAGTACTTC. It specifies CASRGGAREEGYEQYF. The chain employs TRBV5-1 and TRBJ2-7; 8 bases agree with TRBD2. The V and J ends lost 5 bases and 4 bases, in that order; junction bases with no gene match: 14. The CDR3 runs 16 residues. Per the germline V gene, CDR1 is SGHRS and CDR2 is YFSETQ.

This clone was counted a single time. V is TRBV10-3 and J is TRBJ2-3; 10 bases match TRBD2. There are 14 residues in the CDR3. V trimming: 10 bases; J trimming: 6 bases; junction bases outside the gene matches: 10. Per germline, CDR1 ENHRY and CDR2 SYGVKD. CDR3 loop: CATTGTSASDTQYF. Here the CDR3 DNA reads TGTGCCACAACCGGGACTAGCGCGTCTGATACGCAGTATTTT.

The V gene is TRBV4-1, the J gene TRBJ2-5; TRBD2 agrees at 7 bases. The closer fit of TRBJ2-7 to the DNA end suggests the J call may be wrong. The length of the CDR3 is 15 residues. The germline CDR1 and CDR2 sequences are MGHRA and YSYEKL. As DNA, the CDR3 is TGCGCCAGCAGCCAAGAGTGGGGGAGGGCCTACGAGCAGTACTTC. Protein: CASSQEWGRAYEQYF.

The V gene is TRBV19, the J gene TRBJ2-2; no definite D call. V lost 0 bases, J lost 6 bases, and 11 bases lay in between. This CDR3 is built from 15 residues. Germline CDR1 LNHDA, CDR2 SQIVND (reference sequence). This chain's CDR3 is CASSIEGIGAGELFF. The CDR3 coding sequence is TGTGCCAGTAGTATAGAGGGGATTGGAGCCGGGGAGCTGTTTTTT. Together with reference TRBV19 and TRBJ2-2, the CDR3 gives the full variable domain: DGGITQSPKYLFRKEGQNVTLSCEQNLNHDAMYWYRQDPGQGLRLIYYSQIVNDFQKGDIAEGYSVSREKKESFPLTVTSAQKNPTAFYLCASSIEGIGAGELFFGEGSRLTVL.

The DNA of the CDR3 is TGTGCCAGCAGGCCCGGAATCACAGATACGCAGTATTTT. Its protein product is CASRPGITDTQYF. The gene calls are TRBV2 and TRBJ2-3; D is undetermined. The CDR3 has 13 residues. Germline V CDR1 and CDR2: SNHLY, FYNNEI. Trimming cost V 6 bases and J 2 bases, with 9 bases left between them.

The chain has TRBV10-2 and TRBJ2-1, with 10 bases aligning to TRBD1. V lost 0 bases, J lost 7 bases, and 3 bases stayed unmatched. The CDR3 contains 15 residues. Germline V gene lookup returns CDR1 WSHSY and CDR2 SAAADI. For the CDR3, the DNA is TGCGCCAGCAGTGAGTCCGGACAGGGGGAGAATGAGCAGTTCTTC. Residues: CASSESGQGENEQFF.

A remark on this clone: Other DNA sequences in this sample translate to the same CDR3. J is TRBJ1-5 and V is TRBV27; D is perhaps TRBD1 (5 bases). CDR1 is MNHEY, CDR2 SMNVEV, per germline (reference sequence). CDR3 length equals 12 residues. Trimming took off 2 bases at V and 6 bases at J, with 5 bases between the two ends. DNA for the CDR3: TGTGCCAGCAGTTTAAGGGGTCAGCCCCAGCATTTT. Translation: CASSLRGQPQHF.

The gene calls are TRBV18 and TRBJ2-1; 10 bases align to TRBD2. V trimming: 5 bases; J trimming: 4 bases; junction bases outside the gene matches: 5. Germline V gene lookup returns CDR1 KGHSH and CDR2 LQKENI. The CDR3 runs to 15 residues. CDR3 region: CASSERTSGYNEQFF. CDR3 bases: TGTGCCAGCTCAGAGCGGACTAGCGGATACAATGAGCAGTTCTTC. The full variable domain, with the rest looked up from reference TRBV18 and TRBJ2-1, is NAGVMQNPRHLVRRRGQEARLRCSPMKGHSHVYWYRQLPEEGLKFMVYLQKENIIDESGMPKERFSAEFPKEGPSILRIQQVVRGDSAAYFCASSERTSGYNEQFFGPGTRLTVL.

The chain carries TRBV4-1 and TRBJ2-7, with TRBD1 matching 8 bases. Germline-derived CDR1 and CDR2 are MGHRA and YSYEKL. This CDR3 comprises 15 residues. Losses at the gene ends were 2 bases for V and 7 bases for J; bases not matched to a gene: 10. This chain's CDR3 is CASSQLDRDDVEQYF. Written as DNA, the CDR3 is TGCGCCAGCAGCCAATTGGACAGGGACGATGTGGAGCAGTACTTC.

This clone was observed a single time. This sequence joins TRBV7-3 and TRBJ1-4, with D maybe TRBD1 (6 bases). The CDR3 totals 14 residues. Trimming removed 5 bases at V and 7 bases at J, with 14 bases between. Germline CDR1 SGHTA, CDR2 FQGTGA. The chain's CDR3 is CASSQGGRAEKLFF. In DNA form, the CDR3 reads TGTGCCAGCAGCCAAGGGGGAAGAGCTGAAAAACTGTTTTTT.

This chain uses TRBV10-3 with TRBJ2-5, with D maybe TRBD1 (6 bases). Germline V gives CDR1 ENHRY, CDR2 SYGVKD. Between the trimmed V and J ends, which lost 6 bases and 7 bases, there was a span of 18 bases. This CDR3 is built from 14 residues. The CDR3 reads CAIRKEGGPGTQYF. CDR3 sequence (DNA): TGTGCCATCAGGAAAGAAGGGGGTCCGGGGACCCAGTACTTC.

The chain joins TRBV7-9 to TRBJ2-7, with D unclear. Looked up from germline, CDR1 is SEHNR and CDR2 is FQNEAQ (reference sequence). With 3 bases removed from V and 7 bases from J, the gap between germline ends came to 16 bases. The CDR3 spans 14 residues. CDR3 protein: CASSFGNLGKEQYF. CDR3 coding DNA: TGTGCCAGCAGCTTTGGGAATCTTGGGAAGGAGCAGTACTTC.

The rearrangement uses TRBV6-7 and TRBJ2-7, with 7 bases lining up with TRBD1. TRBV6-7 belongs to the ORF category, with a function that is uncertain. The CDR3 is 17 residues long. Losses at the gene ends were 6 bases for V and 5 bases for J; bases not matched to a gene: 19. CDR3 DNA sequence: TGTGCCAGCAGCAACCCGGCGGGTGGTGACAGGGTGCACGAGCAGTACTTC. Protein sequence: CASSNPAGGDRVHEQYF.

The chain combines TRBV28 with TRBJ2-3; D gene unclear. Germline CDR1 reads MDHEN; CDR2 reads SYDVKM. V lost 2 bases to trimming and J lost 4 bases, with 7 bases between them. The CDR3 loop spans 13 amino acids. This CDR3 reads CASSLAFPDTQYF. The DNA for the CDR3 is TGTGCCAGCAGTTTAGCCTTCCCAGATACGCAGTATTTT.

The chain links TRBV5-4 to TRBJ2-4; maybe TRBD2 (5 bases). The CDR3 totals 13 residues. V gave up 0 bases and J gave up 13 bases, with 14 bases separating them. Germline V lookup: CDR1 SGHNT, CDR2 YYREEE (reference sequence). CDR3 DNA sequence: TGTGCCAGCAGCTTGGCCGGATTAGCGCCACAGTACTTC. This gives the protein CASSLAGLAPQYF.